The clone carrying this TCR beta chain has ten or more counts. Its antigen remains unidentified. The sample belongs to a study of Graves' ophthalmopathy and Graves' hyperthyroidism. Whole-study context: Blood was drawn at initial diagnosis, before any treatment. The study's findings and limits: Ophthalmopathy progression predictions by the model showed 72% to 80% specificity and approximately 71% sensitivity. Clonotypes were expanded in thyroid at above 0.001 frequency, and most also appeared in blood.

PBMCs originated in roughly 11 ml of fresh peripheral blood. RNA transcripts were the source from which TCR beta CDR3 regions were amplified. The first-round RT-PCR employed HTBI primers together with the Qiagen OneStep RT-PCR kit. A multiplex PCR was then performed as the second round. From the multiplex PCR reads, TCRdb called clonotypes with MiXCR, one entry per CDR3 protein. The table records 400,000 to 450,000 distinct CDR3 sequences, roughly 20% of them present only once. The ends were cut back, 2 bases at V and 7 bases at J, with 8 bases in the middle. CDR3 length equals 13 residues. Germline V gene data show CDR1 as MNHEY and CDR2 as SVGEGT.

This rearrangement joins TRBV6-2 or TRBV6-3 to TRBJ2-2, with D possibly being TRBD2 (6 bases). The sequence was obtained from a woman aged 18 to 35 with stable Graves' hyperthyroidism. The sample was peripheral blood. The chain's CDR3 is CASSYGGVGELFF. CDR3 coding DNA: TGTGCCAGCAGTTACGGAGGGGTCGGGGAGCTGTTTTTT.